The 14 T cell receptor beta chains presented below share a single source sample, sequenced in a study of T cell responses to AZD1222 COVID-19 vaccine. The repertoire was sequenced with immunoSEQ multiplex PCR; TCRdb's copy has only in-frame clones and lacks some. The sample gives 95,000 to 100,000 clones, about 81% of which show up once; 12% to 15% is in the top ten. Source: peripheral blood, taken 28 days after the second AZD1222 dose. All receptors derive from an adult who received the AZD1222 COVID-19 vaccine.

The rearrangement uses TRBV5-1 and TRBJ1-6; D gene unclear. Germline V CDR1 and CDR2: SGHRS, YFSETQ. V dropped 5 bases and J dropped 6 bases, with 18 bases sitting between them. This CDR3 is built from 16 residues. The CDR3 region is CASSFMGGAPNSPLHF. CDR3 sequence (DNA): TGCGCCAGCAGTTTCATGGGAGGAGCGCCTAATTCACCCCTCCACTTT.

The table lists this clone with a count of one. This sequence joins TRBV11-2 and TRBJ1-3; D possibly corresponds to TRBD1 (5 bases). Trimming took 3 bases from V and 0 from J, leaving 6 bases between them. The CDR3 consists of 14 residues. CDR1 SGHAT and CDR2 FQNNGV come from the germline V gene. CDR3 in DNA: TGTGCCAGCAGCTTTGGGACCTCTGGAAACACCATATATTTT. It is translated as CASSFGTSGNTIYF.

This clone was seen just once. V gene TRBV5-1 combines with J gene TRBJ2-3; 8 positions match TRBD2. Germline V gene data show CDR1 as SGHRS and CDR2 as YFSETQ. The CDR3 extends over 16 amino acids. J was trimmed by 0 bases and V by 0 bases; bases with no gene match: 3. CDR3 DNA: TGCGCCAGCAGCTTGGCACTAGCGGCTAGCACAGATACGCAGTATTTT. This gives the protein CASSLALAASTDTQYF.

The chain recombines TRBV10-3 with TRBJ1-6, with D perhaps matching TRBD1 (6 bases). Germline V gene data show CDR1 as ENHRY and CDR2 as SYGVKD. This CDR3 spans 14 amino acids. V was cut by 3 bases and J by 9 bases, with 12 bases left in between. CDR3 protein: CAISDTGRSSPLHF. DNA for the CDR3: TGTGCCATCAGTGACACAGGGCGGTCTTCACCCCTCCACTTT.

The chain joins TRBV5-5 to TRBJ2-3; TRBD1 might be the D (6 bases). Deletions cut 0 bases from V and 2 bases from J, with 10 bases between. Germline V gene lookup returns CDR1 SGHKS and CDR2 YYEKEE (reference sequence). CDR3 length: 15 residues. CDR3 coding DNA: TGTGCCAGCAGCTTGGGGACAGTCCTCACAGATACGCAGTATTTT. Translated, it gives CASSLGTVLTDTQYF.

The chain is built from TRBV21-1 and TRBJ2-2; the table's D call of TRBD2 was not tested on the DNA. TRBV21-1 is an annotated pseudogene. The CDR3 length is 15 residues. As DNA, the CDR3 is TGTGCCAGCAGCACGGACTTATGGGACACCGGGGAGCTGTTTTTT. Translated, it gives CASSTDLWDTGELFF.

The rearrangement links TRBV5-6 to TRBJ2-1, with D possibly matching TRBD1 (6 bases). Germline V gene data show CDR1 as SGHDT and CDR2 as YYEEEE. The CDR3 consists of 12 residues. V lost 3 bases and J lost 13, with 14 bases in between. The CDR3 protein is CASSSNRAGQFF. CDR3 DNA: TGTGCCAGCAGCTCCAACAGGGCAGGTCAGTTCTTC.

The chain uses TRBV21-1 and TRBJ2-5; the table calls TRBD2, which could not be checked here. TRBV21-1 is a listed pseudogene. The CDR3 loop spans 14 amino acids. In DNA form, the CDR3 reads TGTGCCAGCAGCACCGGGGGAGACCAAGAGACCCAGTACTTC. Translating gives CASSTGGDQETQYF.

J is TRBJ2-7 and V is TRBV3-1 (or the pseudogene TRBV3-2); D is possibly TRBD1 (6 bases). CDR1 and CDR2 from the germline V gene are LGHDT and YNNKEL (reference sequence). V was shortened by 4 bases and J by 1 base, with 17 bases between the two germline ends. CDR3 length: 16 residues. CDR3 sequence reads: CASSPSDRTLSYEQYF. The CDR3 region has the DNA TGTGCCAGCAGCCCCTCCGACAGGACCCTATCCTACGAGCAGTACTTC.

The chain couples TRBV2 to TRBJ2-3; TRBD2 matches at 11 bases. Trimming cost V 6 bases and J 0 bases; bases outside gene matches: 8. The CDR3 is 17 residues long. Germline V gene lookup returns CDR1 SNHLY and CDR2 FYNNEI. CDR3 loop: CASRKEGLAASTDTQYF. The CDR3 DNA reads TGTGCCAGCAGAAAGGAGGGACTAGCGGCTAGCACAGATACGCAGTATTTT.

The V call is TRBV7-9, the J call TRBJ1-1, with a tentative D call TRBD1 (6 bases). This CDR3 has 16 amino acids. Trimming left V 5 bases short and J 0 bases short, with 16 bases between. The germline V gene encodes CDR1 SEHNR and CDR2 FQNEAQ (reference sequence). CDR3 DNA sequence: TGTGCCAGCAGCCCGGGGGGGGCAGGCGTGAACACTGAAGCTTTCTTT. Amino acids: CASSPGGAGVNTEAFF.

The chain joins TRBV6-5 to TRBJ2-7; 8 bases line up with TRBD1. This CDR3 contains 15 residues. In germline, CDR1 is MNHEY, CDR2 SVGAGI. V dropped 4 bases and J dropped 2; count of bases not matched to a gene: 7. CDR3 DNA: TGTGCCAGCAGTTTAGGGACAGGATATACCTACGAGCAGTACTTC. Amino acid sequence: CASSLGTGYTYEQYF.

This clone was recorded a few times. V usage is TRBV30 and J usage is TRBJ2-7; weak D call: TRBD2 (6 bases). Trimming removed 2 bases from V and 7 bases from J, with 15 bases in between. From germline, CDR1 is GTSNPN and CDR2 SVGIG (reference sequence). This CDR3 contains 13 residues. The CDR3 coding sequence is TGTGCCTGGAGTTGGGCGGGGATGGGGGAGCAGTACTTC. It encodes CAWSWAGMGEQYF.

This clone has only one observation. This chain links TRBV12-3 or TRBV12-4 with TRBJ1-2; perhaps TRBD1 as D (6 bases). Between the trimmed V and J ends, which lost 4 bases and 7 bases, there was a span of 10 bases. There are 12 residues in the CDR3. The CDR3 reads CASSSTGIGYTF. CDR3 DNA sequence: TGTGCCAGCAGTTCTACAGGGATTGGCTACACCTTC.